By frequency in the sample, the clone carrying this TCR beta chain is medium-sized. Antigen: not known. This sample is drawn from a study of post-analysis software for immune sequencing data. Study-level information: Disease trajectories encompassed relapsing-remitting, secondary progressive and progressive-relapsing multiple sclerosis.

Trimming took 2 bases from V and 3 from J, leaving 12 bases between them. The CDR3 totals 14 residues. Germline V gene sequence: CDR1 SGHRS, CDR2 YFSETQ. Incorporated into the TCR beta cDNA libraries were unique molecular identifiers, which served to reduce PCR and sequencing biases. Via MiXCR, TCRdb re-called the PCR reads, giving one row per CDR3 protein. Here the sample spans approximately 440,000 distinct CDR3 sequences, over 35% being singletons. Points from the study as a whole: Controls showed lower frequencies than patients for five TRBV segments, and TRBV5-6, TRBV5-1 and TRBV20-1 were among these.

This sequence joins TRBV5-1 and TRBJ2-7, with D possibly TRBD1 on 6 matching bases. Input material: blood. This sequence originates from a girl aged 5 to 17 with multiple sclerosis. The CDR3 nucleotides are TGCGCCAGCAGCTTTCAGGGGTCCCACTACGAGCAGTACTTC. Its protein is CASSFQGSHYEQYF.